Below, 15 T cell receptor beta chains from the same sample are listed, as sequenced in a study of early T cells in non-severe SARS-CoV-2 infection. TCRdb recomputed calls from the 5' RACE reads with MiXCR, one row per CDR3 protein. This sample carries 35,000 to 55,000 distinct CDR3 sequences, 23% of them seen once, and the ten largest clones take under 6%. This material consisted of whole blood, taken at baseline. These receptors all come from an adult who was a healthcare worker with PCR-confirmed SARS-CoV-2 infection or an uninfected control (not recorded which).

This clonotype has just a few counts. The J gene is TRBJ2-7, the V gene TRBV5-6; D tentatively reads TRBD1 or TRBD2 (5 bases each). V was clipped by 3 bases and J by 4 bases, with 17 bases between them. CDR1 is SGHDT, CDR2 YYEEEE, per germline. CDR3 length: 15 amino acids. Written as DNA, the CDR3 is TGTGCCAGCAGCTCACCGGGACGGAGAGTTTACGAGCAGTACTTC. Amino acid sequence: CASSSPGRRVYEQYF.

The table lists this clonotype with a few counts. The chain combines TRBV3-1 with TRBJ2-4; 10 positions match TRBD1. Germline V gene lookup returns CDR1 LGHDT and CDR2 YNNKEL (reference sequence). J gave up 6 bases and V 7 bases, and 6 bases lay outside the gene matches. This CDR3 has 14 residues. This chain's CDR3 is CASKQTGGGNIQYF. In DNA, the CDR3 is TGTGCCAGCAAGCAGACAGGGGGCGGAAACATTCAGTACTTC.

This clonotype was counted a few times. The chain joins TRBV7-9 to TRBJ2-6, with D tentatively TRBD2 (6 bases). From germline, CDR1 is SEHNR and CDR2 FQNEAQ (reference sequence). The CDR3 consists of 17 residues. The ends were cut back, 3 bases at V and 0 bases at J, with 12 bases in the middle. CDR3 DNA: TGTGCCAGCAGCTTTGCGGGATCCCGCTCTGGGGCCAACGTCCTGACTTTC. Its protein is CASSFAGSRSGANVLTF.

This clonotype has more than one count but fewer than ten. V is TRBV7-9 and J is TRBJ2-7; tentative D call: TRBD1 (5 bases). Germline CDR1 reads SEHNR; CDR2 reads FQNEAQ (reference sequence). The CDR3 is made up of 13 amino acids. Trimming pared 0 bases from V and 7 bases from J, leaving 10 bases between. CDR3 residues: CASSLAGAHEQYF. The DNA of the CDR3 is TGTGCCAGCAGCTTAGCAGGGGCCCATGAGCAGTACTTC.

This clonotype has just a few counts. The chain links TRBV11-2 to TRBJ2-7, with 7 bases identical to TRBD1. Per germline, CDR1 SGHAT and CDR2 FQNNGV. The CDR3 has 17 amino acids. Trimming removed 2 bases from V and 3 bases from J; junction bases left unmatched: 13. CDR3 sequence reads: CASSLFPGGRQDYEQYF. The CDR3 DNA sequence: TGTGCCAGCAGCTTATTCCCAGGGGGTCGGCAAGACTACGAGCAGTACTTC.

This chain uses TRBV7-2 with TRBJ2-3; no firm D call. CDR3 length: 15 residues. Per the germline V gene, CDR1 is SGHTA and CDR2 is FQGNSA. V was trimmed by 3 bases and J by 3 bases, leaving 13 bases between them. CDR3: CASSFVGPPTDTQYF. In nucleotides, the CDR3 is TGTGCCAGCAGCTTCGTGGGCCCCCCGACAGATACGCAGTATTTT.

This clonotype showed up just a few times. The rearrangement uses TRBV11-2 and TRBJ1-2; D gene unclear. This CDR3 region has 14 residues. Germline V gives CDR1 SGHAT, CDR2 FQNNGV. The V gene lost 11 bases and the J gene lost 4 bases, with 20 bases spanning the gap. The CDR3 reads CAVSGVASIYGYTF. CDR3 in DNA: TGTGCCGTCTCCGGTGTGGCCTCCATCTATGGCTACACCTTC.

The chain recombines TRBV7-2 with TRBJ2-3; D gene uncertain. CDR3 length: 12 amino acids. Germline-derived CDR1 and CDR2 are SGHTA and FQGNSA. V was clipped by 3 bases and J by 4 bases, with 5 bases between them. CDR3 sequence: CASSLGADTQYF. CDR3 sequence (DNA): TGTGCCAGCAGCTTGGGTGCAGATACGCAGTATTTT.

This chain uses TRBV5-1 with TRBJ1-1; the D gene is possibly TRBD1 (6 bases). From germline, CDR1 is SGHRS and CDR2 YFSETQ. With 7 bases removed from V and 7 bases from J, the gap between germline ends came to 32 bases. The CDR3 has 18 residues. The CDR3 sequence: CASRWTPGGAQVLGEAFF. DNA for the CDR3: TGCGCCAGCCGATGGACACCTGGGGGGGCCCAAGTCCTCGGTGAAGCTTTCTTT.

This clonotype was seen repeatedly, ten times or more. The chain employs TRBV9 and TRBJ1-6; 8 bases fit TRBD1. CDR1 and CDR2 (germline): SGDLS, YYNGEE. This CDR3 is built from 13 residues. V dropped 7 bases and J dropped 8; count of bases not matched to a gene: 5. Written as DNA, the CDR3 is TGTGCCAGCCAGGGGGCTCGGGATTCACCCCTCCACTTT. Protein product: CASQGARDSPLHF. The variable domain in full, with the rest retrieved from reference TRBV9 and TRBJ1-6, is DSGVTQTPKHLITATGQRVTLRCSPRSGDLSVYWYQQSLDQGLQFLIQYYNGEERAKGNILERFSAQQFPDLHSELNLSSLELGDSALYFCASQGARDSPLHFGNGTRLTVT.

This rearrangement joins TRBV14 to TRBJ1-2; 7 nucleotides match TRBD1. This CDR3 has 13 residues. Germline loops: CDR1 SGHDN, CDR2 FVKESK. Trimming took 4 bases from V and 8 from J; bases not matched to a gene: 7. The CDR3 coding sequence is TGTGCCAGCAGCCTAACGACAGGGAGCGGCTACACCTTC. It translates to CASSLTTGSGYTF.

This clonotype has just a few counts. The chain links TRBV29-1 to TRBJ2-1; possible D gene TRBD1, 6 bases. CDR3 length: 13 amino acids. V was cut by 5 bases and J by 3 bases, with 11 bases left in between. The germline CDR1 and CDR2 sequences are SQVTM and ANQGSEA. CDR3: CSVSRGDYNEQFF. As DNA, the CDR3 is TGCAGCGTTTCCAGGGGCGACTACAATGAGCAGTTCTTC.

Details on this clonotype: The junction departs from the called germline gene at one end, perhaps through a read error. The chain combines TRBV10-3 with TRBJ2-3, with no clear D. The CDR3 loop spans 11 amino acids. In germline, CDR1 is ENHRY, CDR2 SYGVKD. CDR3 loop: CAIESTDTQFF. The CDR3 DNA is TGTGCCATCGAAAGCACAGATACGCAGTTTTTT.

The chain links TRBV18 to TRBJ2-7, with TRBD1 matching 8 bases. The CDR3 covers 15 residues. The trim removed 3 bases at V and 0 bases at J, leaving 4 bases unmatched. Looked up from germline, CDR1 is KGHSH and CDR2 is LQKENI. The CDR3 bases are TGTGCCAGCTCACCCGGACAGGGAAGCTCCTACGAGCAGTACTTC. It codes for CASSPGQGSSYEQYF.

The table lists this clonotype with a few counts. V and J are TRBV11-2 and TRBJ2-7, with unresolved D. This CDR3 has 16 residues. V lost 5 bases, J lost 3 bases, and 20 bases lay in between. Looked up from germline, CDR1 is SGHAT and CDR2 is FQNNGV. CDR3 nucleotides: TGTGCCAGCAGCCCTCTGGGTAGAGTCTCCCACTACGAGCAGTACTTC. Residues: CASSPLGRVSHYEQYF.